These T cell receptor beta chains were read from a single sample in a study of blood T cell repertoires in COVID-19. Method: immunoSEQ multiplex PCR; TCRdb's copy keeps in-frame clones and lacks some. This sample has roughly 60,000 clones, with around 90% found just once. Sequenced sample: peripheral blood. These receptors all come from a human donor with acute or convalescent COVID-19. The donor label of this sample is uncertain. CDR3s include the opening cysteine and the closing phenylalanine or tryptophan. The D gene is left open where the match is weak. The size field is filled for only some rows; it gives once, few, many or a size class.

size,D,J,V,DNA,CDR3
.,.,TRBJ1-5,TRBV2,TGTGCCAGCAAGGAGGCATTATCCGGCAATCAGCCCCAGCATTTT,CASKEALSGNQPQHF
.,TRBD2,TRBJ2-7,TRBV2,TGTGCCAGCATCGAGACTAGCGGGAACCAAGGCGAGCAGTACTTC,CASIETSGNQGEQYF
.,.,TRBJ1-2,TRBV4-2,TGTGCCAGCAGCCAAGATATTGGAGGGAGGAAGGGTGGCTACACCTTC,CASSQDIGGRKGGYTF
.,TRBD2,TRBJ2-1,TRBV7-3,TGTGCCAGCAGCTTATCGCTAGCGGGAGGGGCTAACAATGAGCAGTTCTTC,CASSLSLAGGANNEQFF
.,.,TRBJ2-2,TRBV12-3/TRBV12-4,TGTGCCAGCAGTTTAGGGAGGGCCGGGGAGCTGTTTTTT,CASSLGRAGELFF
.,TRBD1,TRBJ1-4,TRBV25-1,TGTGCCAGCAGTAACAGGGGTTATGGCGAAAAACTGTTTTTT,CASSNRGYGEKLFF
.,.,TRBJ1-1,TRBV19,TGTGCCAGTAGTATTACAGTGAACACTGAAGCTTTCTTT,CASSITVNTEAFF
.,.,TRBJ1-2,TRBV14,TGTGCCAGCAGCCAAGTGGGGACACCCATAAAGGGCTACACCTTC,CASSQVGTPIKGYTF
.,.,TRBJ2-7,TRBV2,TGTGCCAGCAGTGAACGGCGGTACGAGCAGTACTTC,CASSERRYEQYF
.,TRBD2,TRBJ2-5,TRBV10-3,TGTGCCATCAGCCACACTAGCGGGGGAAAAGAGACCCAGTACTTC,CAISHTSGGKETQYF
.,TRBD1,TRBJ1-6,TRBV7-9,TGTGCCAGCAGCTTAGCCGGGACAGGCACCAATTCACCCCTCCACTTT,CASSLAGTGTNSPLHF
.,.,TRBJ1-2,TRBV12-3/TRBV12-4,TGTGCCAGCAGTTGGACAGCTACCTATGGCTACACCTTC,CASSWTATYGYTF
.,.,TRBJ2-7,TRBV5-1,TGCGCCAGCAGCCTGGATGCAGGCTCCTACGAGCAGTACTTC,CASSLDAGSYEQYF
.,.,TRBJ1-1,TRBV9,TGTGCCAGCAGCGTAGAATCAGGAAGGAACACTGAAGCTTTCTTT,CASSVESGRNTEAFF
.,.,TRBJ1-5,TRBV7-9,TGTGCCAGCGATTCGGGGGGAAACAATCAGCCCCAGCATTTT,CASDSGGNNQPQHF
.,TRBD1,TRBJ2-7,TRBV11-3,TGTGCCAGCAGCCCAGGGGGCGGAGGAGGTCCCTACGAGCAGTACTTC,CASSPGGGGGPYEQYF
.,.,TRBJ1-5,TRBV6-4,TGTGCCAGCAGTGACGGGGGGGATCAGCCCCAGCATTTT,CASSDGGDQPQHF
.,TRBD2,TRBJ2-1,TRBV9,TGTGCCAGCAGCCTGACTAGCGGGGAGCAGTTCTTC,CASSLTSGEQFF
.,TRBD1,TRBJ2-7,TRBV29-1,TGCAGCGTTGGATCGGACAGGGACCACGAGCAGTACTTC,CSVGSDRDHEQYF
.,TRBD1,TRBJ1-6,TRBV6-5,TGTGCCAGCAGTCCGGACAGGGATTCACCCCTCCACTTT,CASSPDRDSPLHF
.,.,TRBJ2-7,TRBV14,TGTGCCAGCAGCCAACGGAGGGACGAGCAGTACTTC,CASSQRRDEQYF
.,TRBD1,TRBJ1-4,TRBV5-1,TGCGCCAGCAGTTCACAGGGGGGTAATGAAAAACTGTTTTTT,CASSSQGGNEKLFF
.,.,TRBJ1-5,TRBV6-6,TGTGCCAGCAGTTACGCCCAGAACAATCAGCCCCAGCATTTT,CASSYAQNNQPQHF
.,.,TRBJ1-2,TRBV7-3,TGTGCCAGCAGCTTAACAGACTCCTATGGCTACACCTTC,CASSLTDSYGYTF
.,.,TRBJ2-4,TRBV2,TGTGCCAGCAGTCAGACAGGTCACAACGAGATTTTAGCCAAAAACATTCAGTACTTC,CASSQTGHNEILAKNIQYF
few,.,TRBJ1-5,TRBV19,TGTGCCAGTAGTATAGGAGCGGCGTATAGCAATCAGCCCCAGCATTTT,CASSIGAAYSNQPQHF
few,TRBD1,TRBJ1-4,TRBV29-1,TGCAGCGTGACAGGGGGGAATGAAAAACTGTTTTTT,CSVTGGNEKLFF
.,.,TRBJ2-1,TRBV5-1,TGCGCCAGCAGCTTAACGGGAGACTCCTACAATGAGCAGTTCTTC,CASSLTGDSYNEQFF
few,.,TRBJ1-2,TRBV5-1,TGCGCCAGCAGCGAGCCCGGGACAAGGGGAACCCGTAACTATGGCTACACCTTC,CASSEPGTRGTRNYGYTF
.,TRBD2,TRBJ2-3,TRBV2,TGTGCCAGCGTCGCGGGAGCGACGCAGTATTTT,CASVAGATQYF
.,TRBD1,TRBJ2-1,TRBV7-2,TGTGCCAGCAGCACCGGGACAGGGAATGAGCAGTTCTTC,CASSTGTGNEQFF
.,.,TRBJ1-4,TRBV7-2,TGTGCCAGCAGCCCGAGTCGGGGACTTAATGAAAAACTGTTTTTT,CASSPSRGLNEKLFF
.,TRBD2,TRBJ2-3,TRBV19,TGTGCCAGTAGCATGGATAGCGGGAGGGCCAATACAGATACGCAGTATTTT,CASSMDSGRANTDTQYF
.,TRBD2,TRBJ2-7,TRBV24-1,TGTGCCACCAGTGACACGGGCGGGGGAACCTACGAGCAGTACTTC,CATSDTGGGTYEQYF
.,.,TRBJ1-1,TRBV5-1,TGCGCCAGCAGCTTGGGGGCCTTTAACACTGAAGCTTTCTTT,CASSLGAFNTEAFF
few,.,TRBJ1-2,TRBV6-5,TGTGCCAGCAGTTACTACCCCCCCCCAGGGCGTTCTGACTACACCTTC,CASSYYPPPGRSDYTF
.,.,TRBJ2-3,TRBV9,TGTGCCAGCAGCGCGCGCAACCCCTCCACAGATACGCAGTATTTT,CASSARNPSTDTQYF
once,.,TRBJ2-4,TRBV10-3,TGTGCCATCAGTGAGTCGAGATATCGCGGGAAAGTAACCAAAAACATTCAGTACTTC,CAISESRYRGKVTKNIQYF
.,TRBD1,TRBJ1-6,TRBV7-9,TGTGCCAGCAGCCCCCAGACAGGGCACAATTCACCCCTCCACTTT,CASSPQTGHNSPLHF
.,TRBD2,TRBJ2-1,TRBV29-1,TGCAGCGTTGGGGGGCGACTAGCGCGGCATGAGCAGTTCTTC,CSVGGRLARHEQFF
.,.,TRBJ1-1,TRBV19,TGTGCCAGTAGTATTAACCCAGGGGCGGCTGAAGCTTTCTTT,CASSINPGAAEAFF
.,TRBD1,TRBJ1-6,TRBV6-6,TGTGCCAGCAGTCCGGGACAGGGGTTACCCCTCCACTTT,CASSPGQGLPLHF
.,TRBD1,TRBJ1-2,TRBV12-3/TRBV12-4,TGTGCCAGCAGCAAGACAGGGGGCTATGGCTACACCTTC,CASSKTGGYGYTF
few,.,TRBJ1-6,TRBV18,TGTGCCAGCTCACAACAGGGCGGCTATAATTCACCCCTCCACTTT,CASSQQGGYNSPLHF
.,.,TRBJ1-3,TRBV2,TGTGCCGGACTCGGGAGGGGGGGTACTGGAAACACCATATATTTT,CAGLGRGGTGNTIYF
.,.,TRBJ2-5,TRBV19,TGTGCCAGTAGTATAGCGGAGACCCAGTACTTC,CASSIAETQYF
.,TRBD1,TRBJ2-3,TRBV28,TGTGCCAGCACCCGGACAGGATCGACAGATACGCAGTATTTT,CASTRTGSTDTQYF
.,.,TRBJ2-5,TRBV21-1,TGTGCCAGCAGCAAAGCGCAGTGGGCTAGCGGGAGGATGGAGACCCAGTACTTC,CASSKAQWASGRMETQYF